This record covers a single TCR beta chain. This entry belongs to a study of blood T cell repertoires in COVID-19. Study in general: T cells, B-cell-depleted T cells, or PBMCs provided the cDNA or gDNA that served as material.

J lost 2 bases, V lost 8 bases, and 5 bases had no gene match. CDR3 size: 14 residues. Germline V gives CDR1 MNHEY, CDR2 SVGAGI. Data came from immunoSEQ multiplex PCR; TCRdb stores just in-frame clones and leaves some out. The table lists over 90,000 clones, 70% to 90% of them singletons, with approximately 3.1% in the top ten. Sequencing input: peripheral blood. This clonotype originated in a man between 45 and 60 years old in a cohort sampled during active COVID-19. The chain employs TRBV6-5 and TRBJ1-5; 8 bases match TRBD1. The CDR3 sequence: CASDGQGGNQPQHF. CDR3 coding DNA: TGTGCCAGCGACGGACAGGGCGGCAATCAGCCCCAGCATTTT.